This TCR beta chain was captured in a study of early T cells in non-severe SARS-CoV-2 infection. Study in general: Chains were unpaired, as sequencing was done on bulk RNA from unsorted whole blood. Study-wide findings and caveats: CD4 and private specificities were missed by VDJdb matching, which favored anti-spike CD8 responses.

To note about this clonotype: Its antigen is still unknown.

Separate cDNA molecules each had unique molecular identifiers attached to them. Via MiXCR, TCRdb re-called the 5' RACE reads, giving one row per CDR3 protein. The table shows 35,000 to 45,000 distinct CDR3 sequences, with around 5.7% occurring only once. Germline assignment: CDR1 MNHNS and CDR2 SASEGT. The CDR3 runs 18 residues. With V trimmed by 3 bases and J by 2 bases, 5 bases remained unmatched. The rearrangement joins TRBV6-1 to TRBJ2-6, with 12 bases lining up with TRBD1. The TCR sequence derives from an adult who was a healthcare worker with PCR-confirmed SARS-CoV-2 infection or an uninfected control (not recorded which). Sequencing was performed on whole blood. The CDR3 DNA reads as TGTGCCAGCAGTGAGGGGGGACAGGGGGCTACTGGGGCCAACGTCCTGACTTTC. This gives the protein CASSEGGQGATGANVLTF.